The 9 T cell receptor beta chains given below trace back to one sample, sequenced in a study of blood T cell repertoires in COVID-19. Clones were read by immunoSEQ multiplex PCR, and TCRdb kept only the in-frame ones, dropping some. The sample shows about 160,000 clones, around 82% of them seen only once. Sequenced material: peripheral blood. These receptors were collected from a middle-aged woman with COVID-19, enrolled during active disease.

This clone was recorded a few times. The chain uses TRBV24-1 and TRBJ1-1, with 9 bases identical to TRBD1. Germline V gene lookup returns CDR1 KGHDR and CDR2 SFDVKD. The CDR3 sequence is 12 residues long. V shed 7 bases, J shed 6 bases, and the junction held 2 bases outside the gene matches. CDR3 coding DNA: TGTGCCACCAGAGGACAGGGGCCTGAAGCTTTCTTT. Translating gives CATRGQGPEAFF.

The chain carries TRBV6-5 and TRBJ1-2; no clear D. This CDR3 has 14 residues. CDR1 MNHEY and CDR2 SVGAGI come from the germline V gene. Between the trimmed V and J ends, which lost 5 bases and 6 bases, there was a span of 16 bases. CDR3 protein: CASSKSAVGNGYTF. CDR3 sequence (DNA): TGTGCCAGCAGTAAATCGGCGGTCGGAAATGGCTACACCTTC.

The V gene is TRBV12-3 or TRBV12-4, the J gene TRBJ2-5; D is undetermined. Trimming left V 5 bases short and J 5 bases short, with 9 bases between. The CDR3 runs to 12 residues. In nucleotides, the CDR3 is TGTGCCAGCAGTCACAATGTTGAGACCCAGTACTTC. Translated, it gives CASSHNVETQYF.

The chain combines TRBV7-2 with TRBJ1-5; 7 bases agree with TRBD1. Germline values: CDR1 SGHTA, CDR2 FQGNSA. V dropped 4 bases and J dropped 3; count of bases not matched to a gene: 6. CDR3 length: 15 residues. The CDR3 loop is CASSSATGANQPQHF. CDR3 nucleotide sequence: TGTGCCAGCAGCTCAGCAACAGGGGCCAATCAGCCCCAGCATTTT.

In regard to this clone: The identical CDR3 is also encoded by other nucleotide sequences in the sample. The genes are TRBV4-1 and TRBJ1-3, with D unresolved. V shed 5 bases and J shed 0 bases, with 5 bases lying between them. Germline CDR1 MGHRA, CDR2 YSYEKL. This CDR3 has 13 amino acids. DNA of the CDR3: TGCGCCAGCAGCGTGTACTCTGGAAACACCATATATTTT. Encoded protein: CASSVYSGNTIYF.

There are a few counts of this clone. The CDR3 DNA follows: TGTGCCAGCAGCTTGAGGACAGGGGCCCGCTACGAGCAGTACTTC. Its protein is CASSLRTGARYEQYF. J is TRBJ2-7 and V is TRBV7-3; TRBD1 agrees at 9 bases. This CDR3 has 15 amino acids. With 3 bases clipped from V and 3 bases from J, the junction kept 6 bases outside the gene matches. Germline lookup yields CDR1 SGHTA and CDR2 FQGTGA.

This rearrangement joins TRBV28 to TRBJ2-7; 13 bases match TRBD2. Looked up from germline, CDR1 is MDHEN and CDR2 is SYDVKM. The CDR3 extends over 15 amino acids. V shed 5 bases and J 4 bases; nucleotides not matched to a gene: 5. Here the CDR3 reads CASSRPGLAGYEQYF. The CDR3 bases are TGTGCCAGCAGTCGTCCGGGACTAGCGGGATACGAGCAGTACTTC.

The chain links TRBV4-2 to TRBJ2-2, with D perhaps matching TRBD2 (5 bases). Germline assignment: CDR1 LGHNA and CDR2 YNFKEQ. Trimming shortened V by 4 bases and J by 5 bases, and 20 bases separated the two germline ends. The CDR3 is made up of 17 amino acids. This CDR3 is CASSPLGVSGLTGELFF. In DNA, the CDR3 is TGTGCCAGCAGCCCCTTGGGAGTGAGCGGCCTAACCGGGGAGCTGTTTTTT.

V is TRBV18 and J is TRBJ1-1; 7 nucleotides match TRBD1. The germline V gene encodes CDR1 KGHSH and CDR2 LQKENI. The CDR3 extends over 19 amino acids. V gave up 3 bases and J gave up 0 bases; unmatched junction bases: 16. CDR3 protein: CASSPTSPGTEGMNTEAFF. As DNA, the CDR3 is TGTGCCAGCTCACCCACCTCACCCGGGACAGAGGGCATGAACACTGAAGCTTTCTTT.